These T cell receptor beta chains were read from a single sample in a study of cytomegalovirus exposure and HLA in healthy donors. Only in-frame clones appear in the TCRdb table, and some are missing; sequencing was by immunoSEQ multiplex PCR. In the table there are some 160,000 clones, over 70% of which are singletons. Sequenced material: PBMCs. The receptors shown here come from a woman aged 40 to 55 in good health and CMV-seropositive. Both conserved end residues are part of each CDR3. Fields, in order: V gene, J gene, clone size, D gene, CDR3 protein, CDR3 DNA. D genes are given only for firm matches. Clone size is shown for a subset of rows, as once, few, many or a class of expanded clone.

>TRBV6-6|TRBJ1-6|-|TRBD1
CATGQGVNSPLHF
TGTGCCACCGGCCAGGGGGTCAATTCACCCCTCCACTTT
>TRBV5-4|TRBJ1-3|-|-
CASSSGGFRNTIYF
TGTGCCAGCAGCTCGGGAGGGTTTCGAAACACCATATATTTT
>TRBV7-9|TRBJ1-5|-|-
CSSSFEGNQPQHF
TGTTCCAGCAGCTTCGAGGGCAATCAGCCCCAGCATTTT
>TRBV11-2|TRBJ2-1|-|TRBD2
CASSLTSGGGLRLYNEQFF
TGTGCCAGCAGCTTGACTAGCGGGGGGGGTTTGAGGTTATACAATGAGCAGTTCTTC
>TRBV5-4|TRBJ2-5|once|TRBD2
CASSLRTSGTYREETQYF
TGTGCCAGCAGCCTGAGGACTAGCGGGACTTACAGGGAAGAGACCCAGTACTTC
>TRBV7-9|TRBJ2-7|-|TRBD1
CASSVSGTAYEQYF
TGTGCCAGCAGCGTAAGTGGGACAGCTTACGAGCAGTACTTC
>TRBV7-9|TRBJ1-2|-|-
CSSSLDGEGIGYTF
TGTTCCAGCAGCTTAGATGGGGAGGGAATCGGCTACACCTTC
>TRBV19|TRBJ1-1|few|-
CASSRQLNTEAFF
TGTGCCAGTAGCAGGCAGCTCAACACTGAAGCTTTCTTT
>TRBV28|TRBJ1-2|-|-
CASSRVSYGYTF
TGTGCCAGCAGTCGAGTGAGCTATGGCTACACCTTC
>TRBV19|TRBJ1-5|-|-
CASSAQNSNQPQHF
TGTGCCAGTAGTGCGCAAAATAGCAATCAGCCCCAGCATTTT
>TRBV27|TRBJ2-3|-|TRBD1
CASRRGPGTDTQYF
TGTGCCAGCAGAAGGGGGCCGGGGACAGATACGCAGTATTTT
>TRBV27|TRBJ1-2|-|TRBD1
CASSYDRGRGYTF
TGTGCCAGCAGTTACGACAGGGGGAGAGGCTACACCTTC
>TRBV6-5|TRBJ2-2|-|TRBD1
CASSRDRNTGELFF
TGTGCCAGCAGTCGGGACAGGAACACCGGGGAGCTGTTTTTT
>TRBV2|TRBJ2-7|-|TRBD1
CASSDSVATGMLEQYF
TGTGCCAGCAGTGATAGTGTGGCGACAGGGATGCTCGAGCAGTACTTC
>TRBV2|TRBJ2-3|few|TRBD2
CASSLIRAGGEDTQYF
TGTGCCAGCAGCCTCATCCGGGCGGGGGGAGAGGATACGCAGTATTTT
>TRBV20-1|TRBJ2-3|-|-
CSAPRSDTQYF
TGCAGTGCCCCCAGGTCAGATACGCAGTATTTT
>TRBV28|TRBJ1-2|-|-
CASSFGRLDYGYTF
TGTGCCAGCAGTTTCGGCAGACTGGACTATGGCTACACCTTC
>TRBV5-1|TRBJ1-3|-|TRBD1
CASSPTGVGNTIYF
TGCGCCAGCAGCCCAACAGGGGTCGGAAACACCATATATTTT
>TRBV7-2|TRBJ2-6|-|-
CASSLVGGAGANVLTF
TGTGCCAGCAGCTTAGTAGGAGGGGCTGGGGCCAACGTCCTGACTTTC
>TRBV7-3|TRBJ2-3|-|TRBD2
CASSSSGGPDTQYF
TGTGCCAGCAGCTCCTCGGGGGGGCCAGATACGCAGTATTTT
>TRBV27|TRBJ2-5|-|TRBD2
CASSLWRGIQETQYF
TGTGCCAGCAGTTTGTGGCGGGGGATTCAAGAGACCCAGTACTTC